The present entry profiles one T cell receptor (beta chain) with its context. What it binds is unknown. This sample is drawn from a study of vaccination effects on CD4 cells after COVID-19. The culture ran for about 10 days, and then CD4+ T cells were isolated. Trimming removed 0 bases from V and 6 bases from J, with 6 bases in between. In germline, CDR1 is SGHNT, CDR2 YYREEE (reference sequence). The CDR3 extends over 13 amino acids. Assay used: immunoSEQ multiplex PCR; TCRdb lists only in-frame clones, some missing. Of some 28,000 clones detected, approximately 60% appear once; the ten largest clones hold approximately 9.8%.

Sequences were derived from CD4+ T cells from PBMCs cultured without peptide, sampled before COVID-19 vaccination. The clonotype originates from a human donor who received a COVID-19 vaccine. The chain combines TRBV5-4 with TRBJ1-4; D unclear. CDR3 loop: CASSLDWDEKLFF. CDR3 DNA: TGTGCCAGCAGCTTGGACTGGGATGAAAAACTGTTTTTT.